This entry describes one T cell receptor (beta chain). Its recognized antigen is unknown. Per-base qualities were not stored, and no clone one base away is much larger. This sample also contains other DNA sequences that code for the same CDR3. This sample stems from a study of cytomegalovirus exposure and HLA in healthy donors (TCRdb year 2017). As for the study more broadly: In an earlier analysis of some 610 of the donors, 276 Gb of sequence data and 117 million unique TCR beta sequences from approximately 180 million T cells were reported. Roughly 5 DR-DQ haplotypes were treated as single units for association and clustering because of strong linkage in the cohort. Typing coverage varied by locus: roughly 629-630 donors for A, B, C, DRB1 and DQB1; 522 for DQA1; more than 600 for DPA1; about 450 for DPB1. In addition to the first cohort of roughly 700 subjects, a separate validation cohort of approximately 110 different subjects was used. Of the approximately 400 genotyped donors, around 81% fell in the genetic ancestry cluster associated with self-reported Caucasian donors. To predict cytomegalovirus infection status, the study brought together high-throughput TCR immunosequencing, statistical association of individual TCRs with disease status, and machine learning. Class I and class II HLA loci were covered by the typing at four-digit resolution. In the later analysis, no new phenotypic data were used to find candidate immune exposures; instead, reliance was placed on TCR beta sequences and their occurrence across donors. Genome-wide SNP genotypes for about 65% of the roughly 670 donors were used in a later genetic analysis, which treated that subset as a discovery cohort. To decide whether each TCR beta V gene segment behaved as functional or pseudogenic, an earlier analysis of some 580 of the donors relied on high-throughput TCR beta sequencing. Among roughly 400 genotyped donors of the cohort, an average of approximately 240,000 unique TCR beta nucleotide sequences was sequenced per donor, of which about 19% were non-productive. Alongside the repertoire data, information on donor age, sex, ethnicity and CMV serostatus was compiled. All discovery cohort repertoires had been generated on a single sequencing platform. An early release that covered roughly 600 HLA-typed donors contained 250 to 350 gigabases of sequencing data and about 84 million unique TCR sequences. The study was designed to test whether signatures of past pathogen exposure could be identified by cataloging public T cell receptors. In a later analysis, previously published TCR beta repertoires from 500 to 750 donors were re-analyzed and high-resolution HLA genotyping was added so that TCR occurrence patterns could be studied. The T cell repertoires of about 700 subjects were profiled by immunosequencing and related to cytomegalovirus serostatus. Overall results and qualifications from the work: The classifier was reported to diagnose cytomegalovirus status with high specificity and sensitivity in both the original cohort and the validation cohort. In an earlier analysis of fewer than 700 of the donors, most TCR beta V segments appeared in productive rearrangements about 87% or about 30% of the time, broadly matching IMGT annotations. A cluster of highly shared sequence variants was judged likely to be a technical artifact of the sequencing pipeline. The authors suggested that the approach could potentially be generalized to other disease states and immunological phenotypes. In a later analysis, 16,951 TCR beta sequences were associated with specific HLA alleles at a false discovery rate of 0.05. Because some donors lacked HLA typing at each locus, the association tests relied only on the typed subset. Compared with equally common non-associated chains, HLA-associated TCR beta chains in a later analysis were more clonally expanded and had lower generation probabilities. Linkage disequilibrium might explain the correlated functional status among segregating V segments, but an unknown experimental factor could not be excluded. A later genetic analysis reported fewer N-insertions in productive TCRs among donors in an Asian-associated ancestry cluster than the roughly 720-donor mean. An association between a missense DCLRE1C variant and V-gene and J-gene trimming of TCR beta chains was found in a later genetic analysis and replicated in an independent cohort. Because counts were too low, under 20 rarely observed V segments, including chromosome 9 orphons, were left out of the earlier analysis of several hundred of the donors. Sequencing depth was assumed to be roughly uniform across donors in the presence/absence analyses, though that assumption may not hold. The cohort was sequenced for TCR beta chains only, and without alpha or paired-chain data the features that could be detected were limited. Most TCR sequences were seen in very few donors, while some public TCRs were found in many individuals. When HLA alleles, especially DR and DQ, strongly co-occurred, attributing TCR associations to individual alleles was difficult. A later analysis reported that several top co-occurrence clusters appeared linked to parvovirus B19, influenza, CMV and Epstein-Barr virus. Because the 87-base-pair reads could not distinguish some IMGT-functional V segments, including TRBV6-2 and TRBV6-3, those segments were excluded. According to a later analysis, most CMV-associated TCR beta chains appeared to be HLA-restricted, and the HLA associations seemed to be driven largely by CMV exposure. The only immune exposure information available for the cohort was CMV serostatus. A few of the identified cytomegalovirus-associated TCR beta chains were confirmed in vitro to be specific for cytomegalovirus antigens. A further reported finding was that TCR beta sequences accurately predicted the HLA-A and HLA-B alleles for most subjects in the first cohort. In a later analysis, the rate of TCR association differed among HLA loci, with DRB1 alleles having the most associated TCRs and HLA-C alleles having the fewest. A total of 164 TCR beta chains were listed by the study as associated with cytomegalovirus.

V was cut back by 2 bases and J by 0 bases, leaving a gap of 12 bases between them. The CDR3 runs 15 amino acids, cysteine and phenylalanine included. Only the CDR3 portion is preserved as DNA: 45 bases, with reading frame beginning at the first base. From a lookup of the germline V gene, CDR1 and CDR2 are SGHRS and YFSETQ. Library preparation was by the immunoSEQ multiplex PCR assay. The multiplex PCR relied on a mix of 60 forward primers for TCR Vbeta segments and 13 reverse primers for TCR Jbeta segments. The CDR3 region of rearranged TCR beta genes was amplified from genomic DNA by a multiplex PCR assay. The Illumina HiSeq System was used to sequence the amplified TCR beta libraries as 87-base-pair reads. The authors' analysis ran thus. Across the roughly 670 repertoires, a later analysis counted 80 million or so unique TCR beta chains, roughly 11 million of which were shared by at least two donors. Raw reads were error-corrected and collapsed into unique sequences with a nearest-neighbor algorithm that merged closely related sequences to remove PCR and sequencing errors. Alignment of CDR3 sequences to IMGT reference sequences was used to assign V, D and J gene segments. For a sequence to be retained, a match of at least six nucleotides was required to both a V gene segment and a J gene segment. Rearrangements were classified as productive when the CDR3 lacked stop codons and remained in frame with V and J, and all other rearrangements were classified as non-productive. CDR3 was defined according to IMGT convention as the region running from the second conserved V-encoded cysteine to the conserved J-encoded phenylalanine. The earlier analysis of some 550 of the donors excluded any sequence lacking an unambiguous match to a single V gene segment. An earlier analysis of 587 of the donors classified V segments as functional when productive rearrangements were above 56.7% and as segregating when the standard deviation between donors was above 5%. To diagnose cytomegalovirus status from the catalog of TCR beta chain sequences, a statistical classification framework was built. In a later analysis, V and J genes were assigned by comparing TCR nucleotide sequences against IMGT/GENE-DB human TR gene sequences. A later analysis assigned CDR3 sequences and most-parsimonious VDJ recombination scenarios with the TCRdist pipeline. In a later analysis, every TCR beta chain was defined by the combination of its CDR3 amino acid sequence and its V-gene family, and reads without a unique V-gene family were dropped. As a way to deal with suspected cross-contamination and a sequencing artifact, a later analysis dropped under 600 nucleotide sequences that were highly shared and had low generation probability. A later analysis calculated a clonal expansion index for each public chain from normalized within-repertoire ranks of inferred template counts. A later analysis computed generation probabilities with a VDJ recombination model fitted to out-of-frame rearrangements, and checked the results against IGoR. In a later analysis, TCR-TCR, TCR-HLA and TCR-CMV co-occurrence was scored with hypergeometric tests, and a repertoire-size bias correction was applied to TCR pairs. A later analysis estimated false discovery rates by permuting HLA or CMV assignments 20 times. In a later analysis, co-occurring TCRs were grouped with DBSCAN, and TCRdist sequence similarity was added when clustering was performed within HLA-allele-positive subsets. Co-occurrence clustering excluded repertoires with fewer than 30,000 or more than 120,000 public chains, plus five with anomalous nucleotide sharing. The clones in this table, taken by TCRdb from immuneACCESS, are in-frame only. Not every clone is retained; where verified, under half of the shortfall comes from an unresolved V gene, and the cause of the rest is unknown. V, J and clone size derive from that table, while D and trimming were established from the DNA sequence. Recorded for this sample are about 200,000 clones; about two thirds of them occurred a single time. The ten largest clones add up to about 2.8% of the sample.

The cohort consisted of hundreds of healthy bone marrow donors. Cohort members were all nominally healthy when sampled, although unrecorded immune exposures were likely present. The donor tested CMV seropositive, placing the donor among the 289 seropositive members of the cohort. A peripheral blood sample was collected from each donor, and TCR beta sequencing was performed on peripheral blood mononuclear cells. The Qiagen DNeasy Blood Extraction Kit was used to extract genomic DNA from the blood cell samples. The sequencing input was PBMCs. The rearranged segments are TRBV5-1 and TRBJ2-7; 6 matching bases give a weak D call of TRBD1. This sequence was found in a man aged 40-55 years in good health and CMV-seropositive. This receptor has the CDR3 CASSLVDRSSYEQYF. The DNA reads as follows: TGCGCCAGCAGCTTAGTAGACAGGAGCTCCTACGAGCAGTACTTC. The reference TRBV5-1 and TRBJ2-7 proteins fill in what lies around the CDR3, so the full variable domain reads KAGVTQTPRYLIKTRGQQVTLSCSPISGHRSVSWYQQTPGQGLQFLFEYFSETQRNKGNFPGRFSGRQFSNSRSEMNVSTLELGDSALYLCASSLVDRSSYEQYFGPGTRLTVT.